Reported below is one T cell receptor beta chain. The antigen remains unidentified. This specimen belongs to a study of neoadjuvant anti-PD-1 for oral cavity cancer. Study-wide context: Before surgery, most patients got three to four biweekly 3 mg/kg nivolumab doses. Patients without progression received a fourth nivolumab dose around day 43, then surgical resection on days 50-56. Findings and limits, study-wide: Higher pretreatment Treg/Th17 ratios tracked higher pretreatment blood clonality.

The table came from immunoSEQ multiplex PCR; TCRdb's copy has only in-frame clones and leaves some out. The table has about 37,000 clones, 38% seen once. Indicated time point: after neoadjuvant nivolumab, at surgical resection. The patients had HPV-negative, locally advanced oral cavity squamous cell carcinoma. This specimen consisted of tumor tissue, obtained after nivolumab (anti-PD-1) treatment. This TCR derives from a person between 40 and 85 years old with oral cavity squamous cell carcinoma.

CDR3 residues: CASRGGNTGELFF. For the CDR3, the DNA is TGTGCCAGCAGAGGCGGGAACACCGGGGAGCTGTTTTTT. The chain has TRBV25-1 and TRBJ2-2; D not resolved. The germline CDR1 and CDR2 sequences are MGHDK and SYGVNS. The CDR3 covers 13 residues. Trimming removed 6 bases from V and 1 base from J, with 6 bases in between.